The clone carrying this T cell receptor (beta chain) was picked up one time. Germline-derived CDR1 and CDR2 are LGHNA and YSLEER. Trimming shortened V by 0 bases and J by 3 bases, and 14 bases separated the two germline ends. CDR3 size: 16 residues. This sample was included in a study of T cell repertoires in cytomegalovirus infection. Study background: Based on public TCR beta signatures, there were indications of CMV infection and of a matching HLA type.

MiXCR, run by TCRdb on the reads, gives a single entry per CDR3 protein. The sample has about 310,000 distinct CDR3 sequences, about a sixth seen once. This sequence was found in a human donor in good health (CMV status not recorded). Some clones in this sample may be carry-over from other donors' samples. V and J are TRBV4-3 and TRBJ1-2; D gene unclear. Sequenced input: PBMCs. The DNA for the CDR3 is TGCGCCAGCAGCCAAGATACGAACAGCTACTACTATGGCTACACCTTC. The encoded protein is CASSQDTNSYYYGYTF.